This entry lists 2 T cell receptor beta chains sequenced from one sample in a study of beta chain features in type 1 diabetes. Study outcomes and limitations: People with Type 1 diabetes carried modestly yet significantly shorter TCRB CDR3s in all four CD4+ subsets.

For these receptors, no antigen is known. What was sequenced were expressed TCRB transcripts, since all of the isolated RNA had been reverse transcribed. The table came from immunoSEQ multiplex PCR; TCRdb's copy has only in-frame clones and leaves some out. Here the sample spans 200,000 to 250,000 clones, 11% to 15% being singletons. The sequenced sample was naive CD4+ T cells from blood. Every receptor here comes from a man younger than 40 with type 1 diabetes.

V is TRBV29-1 and J is TRBJ2-7; 13 nucleotides match TRBD2. The CDR3 extends over 14 amino acids. The germline V gene has CDR1 SQVTM and CDR2 ANQGSEA. Trimming removed 3 bases from V and 6 bases from J; junction bases left unmatched: 5. The CDR3 protein is CSVDSTSGRGEQYF. The CDR3 DNA is TGCAGCGTTGATTCAACTAGCGGGAGGGGCGAGCAGTACTTC.

This clone was seen a handful of times. The chain combines TRBV9 with TRBJ2-3, with 10 bases that match TRBD2. V trimming: 2 bases; J trimming: 12 bases; junction bases outside the gene matches: 9. Germline-derived CDR1 and CDR2 are SGDLS and YYNGEE. This CDR3 region has 14 residues. The CDR3 reads CASSVLAGAPYQYF. DNA of the CDR3: TGTGCCAGCAGCGTTCTAGCGGGGGCTCCCTACCAGTATTTT. Full variable domain (remainder filled in from reference TRBV9 and TRBJ2-3): DSGVTQTPKHLITATGQRVTLRCSPRSGDLSVYWYQQSLDQGLQFLIQYYNGEERAKGNILERFSAQQFPDLHSELNLSSLELGDSALYFCASSVLAGAPYQYFGPGTRLTVL.